This paragraph reports one TCR beta chain. Reverse transcription of about 0.5 to 1 ug RNA used random hexamers. Amplification of the TCR beta CDR3 was carried out by immunoSEQ multiplex PCR, which spanned a total of 54 Vbeta and 13 Jbeta segments. TCRdb passed the immunoSEQ multiplex PCR reads through MiXCR, listing each CDR3 protein once. The sample consists of more than 95,000 distinct CDR3 sequences, about 93% of them appearing once. This sample stems from a study of CD8 T cells in Susac syndrome. Blood CD8+ and CD4+ T cells underwent high-throughput TCR beta sequencing. Negative isolation was used for CD8+ and CD4+ T cells, and FACS enrichment was applied to TEMRA cells. The specimen sequenced was CD8+ T cells from PBMCs. The TCR was taken from a human donor with Susac syndrome.

The CDR3 here is CASSLARAYEQYF. For the CDR3, the DNA is TGTGCCAGCAGCTTGGCCAGGGCCTACGAGCAGTACTTC. The gene calls are TRBV5-6 and TRBJ2-7; D is possibly TRBD1 (5 bases). From germline, CDR1 is SGHDT and CDR2 YYEEEE. The V and J ends lost 0 bases and 2 bases respectively, with 6 bases between them. This CDR3 has 13 amino acids.